Listed here are 24 T cell receptor beta chains from one sample, sequenced in a study of post-analysis software for immune sequencing data (dated by TCRdb to between 2014 and 2017). Libraries were constructed by PCR. The sequencer listed for this sample is Illumina HiSeq 2500. To reduce PCR and sequencing biases, unique molecular identifiers were built into the TCR beta cDNA libraries. Clones were called with MiXCR by TCRdb after fastp trimmed the public reads at Q25, and only in-frame beta chains were retained. Each entry is one CDR3 protein sequence, shown with its most common DNA and genes. Counted in this sample were hundreds of thousands of distinct CDR3 sequences; about 32% of them appeared once. The top ten clones comprise around 0.56% of the sample. The study at large found these results: A handful of TRBV segments, including TRBV5-6, TRBV5-1 and TRBV20-1, were significantly more frequent in patients than controls.

No antigens are known for them. The sequencing input was blood. All receptors derive from a girl aged 10 to 17 with multiple sclerosis.

This chain connects TRBV25-1 to TRBJ1-2; a weak D match, TRBD1 (5 bases). This CDR3 is 14 amino acids long. Germline-derived CDR1 and CDR2 are MGHDK and SYGVNS. V lost 1 base and J lost 3, with 9 bases in between. The CDR3 is CASSESGLDYGYTF. CDR3 DNA sequence: TGTGCCAGCAGTGAATCAGGGTTGGACTATGGCTACACCTTC.

The chain carries TRBV7-2 and TRBJ2-7, with TRBD2 matching 11 bases. The CDR3 totals 15 residues. Germline CDR1 and CDR2: SGHTA and FQGNSA. With 0 bases clipped from V and 4 bases from J, the junction kept 2 bases outside the gene matches. The CDR3 DNA sequence: TGTGCCAGCAGCTTAGCGGGACTAGCGGTTTACGAGCAGTACTTC. Its translation: CASSLAGLAVYEQYF.

This clonotype showed up many times. The V and J genes are TRBV27 and TRBJ2-7; 10 bases are a match to TRBD2. From germline, CDR1 is MNHEY and CDR2 SMNVEV (reference sequence). The CDR3 runs to 15 residues. The V and J ends lost 5 bases and 2 bases, in that order; junction bases with no gene match: 6. CDR3 residues: CASSRPSGGTYEQYF. For the CDR3, the DNA is TGTGCCAGCAGTCGCCCTAGCGGGGGTACCTACGAGCAGTACTTC.

This clonotype has a handful of counts. V and J are TRBV9 and TRBJ1-1, with D tentatively TRBD1 (5 bases). Looked up from germline, CDR1 is SGDLS and CDR2 is YYNGEE. This CDR3 spans 15 amino acids. With 4 bases removed from V and 2 bases from J, the gap between germline ends came to 15 bases. CDR3 in amino acids: CASSPKGPPNTEAFF. In nucleotides, the CDR3 is TGTGCCAGCAGCCCGAAGGGGCCGCCTAACACTGAAGCTTTCTTT.

The J gene is TRBJ1-1, the V gene TRBV5-1; D possibly corresponds to TRBD1 (5 bases). The CDR3 is 14 residues long. Trimming stripped 0 bases from V and 7 bases from J, with 13 bases between. CDR1 SGHRS and CDR2 YFSETQ come from the germline V gene. The CDR3 sequence: CASSLDVAGGEAFF. The CDR3 nucleotides are TGCGCCAGCAGCTTGGACGTCGCCGGGGGTGAAGCTTTCTTT.

The genes are TRBV4-3 and TRBJ2-7, with D tentatively TRBD2 (6 bases). Per germline, CDR1 LGHNA and CDR2 YSLEER. Deletions cut 4 bases from V and 1 base from J, with 20 bases between. The length of the CDR3 is 17 residues. CDR3: CASSRDDVPGESYEQYF. For the CDR3, the DNA is TGCGCCAGCAGCCGAGATGATGTCCCGGGAGAGTCCTACGAGCAGTACTTC.

The gene calls are TRBV5-5 and TRBJ2-5; 7 bases match TRBD2. This CDR3 has 15 amino acids. Trimming took 1 base from V and 11 from J; bases not matched to a gene: 14. Per germline, CDR1 SGHKS and CDR2 YYEKEE (reference sequence). Written as DNA, the CDR3 is TGTGCCAGCAGCTTGAACGGGAGGTCACACAATGAGCAGTACTTC. Amino acid sequence: CASSLNGRSHNEQYF.

This clonotype was detected a few times. The genes are TRBV28 and TRBJ2-5; 8 nucleotides line up with TRBD2. V dropped 6 bases and J dropped 4; count of bases not matched to a gene: 7. The CDR3 sequence is 14 residues long. Germline lookup yields CDR1 MDHEN and CDR2 SYDVKM. The CDR3 loop is CASRVAGRPETQYF. As DNA, the CDR3 is TGTGCCAGCAGGGTAGCGGGGAGGCCAGAGACCCAGTACTTC.

V is TRBV6-6 and J is TRBJ2-7, with TRBD2 matching 8 bases. The CDR3 runs 14 residues. Losses at the gene ends were 6 bases for V and 7 bases for J; bases not matched to a gene: 11. Germline assignment: CDR1 MNHNY and CDR2 SVGAGI (reference sequence). The CDR3 DNA reads TGTGCCAGCAGGGGAGCGGGAGCCTACAATGAGCAGTACTTC. Translating gives CASRGAGAYNEQYF.

The J gene is TRBJ1-2, the V gene TRBV6-2 or TRBV6-3; maybe TRBD1 (6 bases). Germline V CDR1 and CDR2: MNHEY, SVGEGT. This CDR3 has 13 residues. The V gene lost 6 bases and the J gene lost 4 bases, with 12 bases spanning the gap. This CDR3 is CASSRQALYGYTF. The CDR3, as DNA: TGTGCCAGCAGCCGACAGGCCCTCTATGGCTACACCTTC.

This clonotype has only a few counts. The chain combines TRBV29-1 with TRBJ1-2; D unresolved. Germline assignment: CDR1 SQVTM and CDR2 ANQGSEA. The CDR3 is 13 residues long. V was shortened by 5 bases and J by 5 bases, with 15 bases between the two germline ends. CDR3: CSVSGYDHYGYTF. CDR3 nucleotide sequence: TGCAGCGTTTCCGGATACGATCATTATGGCTACACCTTC.

The CDR3 spells CSSTRGPEETQYF. DNA of the CDR3: TGCAGCTCCACGAGGGGTCCGGAAGAGACCCAGTACTTC. The J gene is TRBJ2-5, the V gene TRBV29-1, with D tentatively TRBD1 or TRBD2 (5 bases each). The germline V and J ends were trimmed by 8 bases and 3 bases, with 16 bases remaining between them. Germline V CDR1 and CDR2: SQVTM, ANQGSEA. This CDR3 is built from 13 residues.

The chain links TRBV25-1 to TRBJ1-2, with TRBD1 as a possible D gene (5 bases). Germline V gene lookup returns CDR1 MGHDK and CDR2 SYGVNS. V lost 3 bases to trimming and J lost 4 bases, with 15 bases between them. The CDR3 loop spans 15 amino acids. As DNA, the CDR3 is TGTGCCAGCAGTGACGGGCCAAGGGGCATCTATGGCTACACCTTC. Residues: CASSDGPRGIYGYTF.

In its sample, this clonotype was seen a few times. Compared with germline, one end of the junction differs, possibly owing to a read error. The rearrangement joins TRBV24-1 to TRBJ1-1, with 7 bases that match TRBD1. From germline, CDR1 is KGHDR and CDR2 SFDVKD. The length of the CDR3 is 15 residues. The CDR3 loop is CASSTSQGGNTEAFF. The DNA of the CDR3 is TGTGCCAGCAGTACCTCCCAGGGGGGGAACACTGAAGCTTTCTTT.

The rearrangement links TRBV7-9 to TRBJ2-3; D uncertain. V gave up 5 bases and J gave up 11 bases, with 11 bases separating them. Germline V gene lookup returns CDR1 SEHNR and CDR2 FQNEAQ (reference sequence). The CDR3 is made up of 11 amino acids. As DNA, the CDR3 is TGTGCCAGCAGCCCACAGATAGTGCAGTATTTT. It codes for CASSPQIVQYF.

The chain links TRBV28 to TRBJ2-7, with 8 bases fitting TRBD2. The CDR3 sequence is 16 residues long. The junction had 13 bases not matched to a gene; V was cut back by 6 bases and J by 3 bases. The germline V gene encodes CDR1 MDHEN and CDR2 SYDVKM. CDR3 loop: CASSPWIRGGYYEQYF. The CDR3 coding sequence is TGTGCCAGCAGCCCGTGGATCCGGGGGGGTTACTACGAGCAGTACTTC.

The chain combines TRBV7-2 with TRBJ2-3; D possibly uses TRBD1 or TRBD2 (5 bases each). V shed 1 base and J shed 5 bases, with 10 bases lying between them. CDR1 and CDR2 from the germline V gene are SGHTA and FQGNSA. The CDR3 is 14 amino acids. CDR3 protein: CASSLGGSQDTQYF. CDR3 DNA: TGTGCCAGCAGCTTAGGGGGGAGTCAAGATACGCAGTATTTT. Full variable domain (outside the CDR3, taken from reference TRBV7-2 and TRBJ2-3): GAGVSQSPSNKVTEKGKDVELRCDPISGHTALYWYRQSLGQGLEFLIYFQGNSAPDKSGLPSDRFSAERTGGSVSTLTIQRTQQEDSAVYLCASSLGGSQDTQYFGPGTRLTVL.

A few counts support this clonotype. The chain carries TRBV4-3 and TRBJ1-1; D unclear. The CDR3 has 14 residues. From germline, CDR1 is LGHNA and CDR2 YSLEER. Trimming cost V 2 bases and J 6 bases, with 13 bases left between them. The CDR3 loop reads CASSQSRERPEAFF. Here the CDR3 DNA reads TGCGCCAGCAGCCAATCCCGGGAGCGACCTGAAGCTTTCTTT.

This clonotype was picked up a small number of times. The V call is TRBV24-1, the J call TRBJ2-4; a weak D match, TRBD1 (6 bases). The CDR3 runs to 17 residues. Germline CDR1 reads KGHDR; CDR2 reads SFDVKD. V lost 4 bases and J lost 3, with 18 bases in between. CDR3 sequence (DNA): TGTGCCACCAGTGACCCCCGTCGAGAGGGGGACAAAAACATTCAGTACTTC. As protein: CATSDPRREGDKNIQYF.

This clonotype was detected a few times. The chain couples TRBV5-1 to TRBJ2-3, with TRBD2 as a possible D gene (5 bases). The length of the CDR3 is 16 residues. V was shortened by 2 bases and J by 5 bases, with 18 bases between the two germline ends. In germline, CDR1 is SGHRS, CDR2 YFSETQ. This chain's CDR3 is CASSLMRTEVVDTQYF. The CDR3 DNA sequence: TGCGCCAGCAGCTTAATGCGGACGGAGGTCGTAGATACGCAGTATTTT.

The J gene is TRBJ2-1, the V gene TRBV4-1; D perhaps matches TRBD2 (5 bases). Germline CDR1 is MGHRA and CDR2 is YSYEKL. V lost 0 bases, J lost 8 bases, and 14 bases lay in between. The CDR3 extends over 15 amino acids. CDR3 in amino acids: CASSQEPRGGDEQFF. Written as DNA, the CDR3 is TGCGCCAGCAGCCAAGAACCCCGTGGAGGCGATGAGCAGTTCTTC.

This clonotype was counted between two and nine times. The V gene is TRBV4-3, the J gene TRBJ2-3; no clear D. V lost 0 bases and J lost 3, with 7 bases in between. Germline CDR1 reads LGHNA; CDR2 reads YSLEER. The CDR3 runs 14 residues. CDR3: CASSQDTRTDTQYF. The CDR3 DNA follows: TGCGCCAGCAGCCAAGATACAAGGACAGATACGCAGTATTTT.

The rearrangement joins TRBV7-9 to TRBJ2-3, with 8 bases lining up with TRBD1. V lost 8 bases to trimming and J lost 3 bases; unmatched junction nucleotides: 7. This CDR3 has 14 residues. The germline V gene has CDR1 SEHNR and CDR2 FQNEAQ (reference sequence). The CDR3 region is CASYSQGVTDTQYF. The CDR3 region has the DNA TGTGCCAGCTACTCACAGGGGGTAACAGATACGCAGTATTTT.

This clonotype showed up just a few times. The rearrangement uses TRBV6-6 and TRBJ2-7; 8 bases match TRBD2. Germline-derived CDR1 and CDR2 are MNHNY and SVGAGI (reference sequence). V dropped 6 bases and J dropped 1; count of bases not matched to a gene: 5. The CDR3 has 14 residues. CDR3: CASSPRLASYEQYF. CDR3 DNA sequence: TGTGCCAGCAGCCCCAGACTAGCGTCCTACGAGCAGTACTTC.